Listed here is a single T cell receptor beta chain. Sequence at one end of the junction differs from germline and may be a read error. This sample is drawn from a study of T-cell memory formation after mild COVID-19. Study overall: TCR clusters showed largely donor specificity.

Germline values: CDR1 SSHAT, CDR2 FNYEAQ (reference sequence). The CDR3 extends over 12 amino acids. TCRdb re-called the 5' RACE reads with MiXCR, one entry per CDR3 protein. The repertoire holds more than 250,000 distinct CDR3 sequences, 18% seen once, with 20% to 25% in the top ten. This clonotype originated in a man between 18 and 35 years old who had mild COVID-19 (a few samples of this study predate the infection). Cell type and time point are not known. Input material: PBMCs or a T cell subset sorted from them (not recorded which). This chain joins TRBV7-7 and TRBJ2-1, with D uncertain. CDR3 nucleotide sequence: TGTGCTAGCAGCTTAGATGGGAATGAGCAGTTCTTC. Protein: CASSLDGNEQFF. Using reference TRBV7-7 and TRBJ2-1 for the parts outside the CDR3, the full variable domain is GAGVSQSPRYKVTKRGQDVTLRCDPISSHATLYWYQQALGQGPEFLTYFNYEAQPDKSGLPSDRFSAERPEGSISTLTIQRTEQRDSAMYRCASSLDGNEQFFGPGTRLTVL.